These T cell receptor beta chains were read from a single sample in a study of OX40 agonist ivuxolimab in advanced cancers. Sequenced by immunoSEQ multiplex PCR; TCRdb stores in-frame clones only, minus some. The sample shows about 53,000 clones, about four fifths of them seen only once. The starting material was CD4+ or CD8+ T cells sorted from blood, obtained in a trial of the OX40 agonist ivuxolimab. Receptor source: an adult with an advanced solid tumor such as melanoma, head and neck, liver or kidney cancer. Both conserved end residues are part of each CDR3. D genes are given only for firm matches. The size of a clone is reported for some rows only, either as once, few or many, or as a class for expanded clones.

TRBJ2-7,TRBV11-2,NA,NA,CASSTRGVKVYEQYF,TGTGCCAGCAGCACCAGGGGGGTGAAGGTCTACGAGCAGTACTTC
TRBJ2-2,TRBV6-6,once,NA,CATYDTNTGELFF,TGTGCCACCTATGACACCAACACCGGGGAGCTGTTTTTT
TRBJ1-1,TRBV5-1,NA,NA,CASSLAGSGGTEAFF,TGCGCCAGCAGCTTGGCCGGCTCTGGGGGGACTGAAGCTTTCTTT
TRBJ1-1,TRBV11-2,NA,NA,CASSSHMNTEAFF,TGTGCCAGCAGCTCCCACATGAACACTGAAGCTTTCTTT
TRBJ1-2,TRBV2,once,NA,CASSARGGYTF,TGTGCCAGCAGTGCTCGGGGCGGCTACACCTTC
TRBJ2-1,TRBV5-6,NA,TRBD1,CASSPRQGRNEQFF,TGTGCCAGCAGCCCCAGACAGGGGAGGAATGAGCAGTTCTTC
TRBJ2-1,TRBV29-1,NA,TRBD2,CSGIAGGSYNEQFF,TGCAGCGGAATAGCGGGAGGCTCCTACAATGAGCAGTTCTTC
TRBJ1-5,TRBV28,NA,NA,CASSLVASEQPQHF,TGTGCCAGCAGTTTGGTCGCGTCCGAACAGCCCCAGCATTTT
TRBJ1-6,TRBV5-5,NA,NA,CASSLDSFSSPLHF,TGTGCCAGCAGCTTGGACAGCTTTTCTTCACCCCTCCACTTT
TRBJ2-3,TRBV7-3,NA,TRBD2,CASSLQGGRGTDTQYF,TGTGCCAGCAGCTTACAGGGCGGGAGGGGCACAGATACGCAGTATTTT
TRBJ2-2,TRBV11-2,NA,NA,CASSLDLQNTGELFF,TGTGCCAGCAGCTTAGATCTACAGAACACCGGGGAGCTGTTTTTT
TRBJ2-1,TRBV25-1,NA,TRBD2,CASSSSGEQFF,TGTGCCAGCAGCTCTAGCGGTGAGCAGTTCTTC
TRBJ1-2,TRBV28,NA,TRBD1,CASSPQGEEWSYTF,TGTGCCAGCAGTCCCCAGGGGGAGGAATGGAGCTACACCTTC
TRBJ2-3,TRBV19,NA,TRBD2,CASSPAGTNTDTQYF,TGTGCCAGTAGTCCGGCCGGGACTAACACAGATACGCAGTATTTT
TRBJ1-3,TRBV6-6,NA,NA,CASSYPPLGGNTIYF,TGTGCCAGCAGTTACCCCCCCTTAGGAGGAAACACCATATATTTT
TRBJ2-3,TRBV6-5,NA,NA,CASTSFDTQYF,TGTGCCAGCACCAGCTTTGATACGCAGTATTTT
TRBJ1-2,TRBV27,NA,NA,CASSLSGNNYGYTF,TGTGCCAGCAGTTTATCGGGGAACAACTATGGCTACACCTTC
TRBJ2-3,TRBV5-6,NA,NA,CATRGGHPTDTQYF,TGTGCCACCCGGGGCGGGCACCCCACAGATACGCAGTATTTT
TRBJ1-3,TRBV10-2,NA,NA,CASSLSYHSGNTIYF,TGCGCCAGCAGTTTAAGCTACCACTCTGGAAACACCATATATTTT
TRBJ1-2,TRBV28,NA,NA,CASTARGNYGYTF,TGTGCCAGCACCGCGAGGGGGAACTATGGCTACACCTTC
TRBJ2-7,TRBV11-2,NA,NA,CASSLRLGGEQYF,TGTGCCAGCAGCTTGAGGCTCGGTGGCGAGCAGTACTTC
TRBJ2-7,TRBV4-2,NA,TRBD2,CASSQASGRVHEQYF,TGTGCCAGCAGCCAAGCTAGCGGGAGGGTCCACGAGCAGTACTTC
TRBJ1-3,TRBV6-9,NA,NA,CATKGEREVYF,TGTGCCACCAAGGGGGAGAGGGAAGTATATTTT
TRBJ2-5,TRBV7-9,NA,NA,CASSLTNLGETQYF,TGTGCCAGCAGCCTAACTAATCTCGGAGAGACCCAGTACTTC
TRBJ1-5,TRBV2,NA,NA,CASSGWEGQPQHF,TGTGCCAGCAGTGGGTGGGAGGGTCAGCCCCAGCATTTT
TRBJ2-6,TRBV4-1,NA,TRBD1,CASSRDRSSFSGANVLTF,TGCGCCAGCAGCCGGGACAGGAGCTCCTTCTCTGGGGCCAACGTCCTGACTTTC
TRBJ1-3,TRBV6-5,NA,NA,CASSRNWAGGNTIYF,TGTGCCAGCAGTAGGAACTGGGCGGGAGGAAACACCATATATTTT
TRBJ2-7,TRBV27,medium-sized,NA,CASSFRAANNEQYF,TGTGCCAGCAGTTTTCGGGCCGCTAATAACGAGCAGTACTTC
TRBJ2-1,TRBV5-1,few,TRBD2,CATSGTSGSYNEQFF,TGCGCCACCTCCGGGACTAGCGGATCCTACAATGAGCAGTTCTTC
TRBJ1-5,TRBV10-3,NA,TRBD1,CAIRPGTGDQPQHF,TGTGCCATCAGACCCGGGACAGGGGACCAGCCCCAGCATTTT
TRBJ2-1,TRBV28,NA,TRBD2,CASREHASGSGEFF,TGTGCCAGCAGGGAACACGCTAGCGGGAGTGGGGAGTTCTTC